This T cell receptor (beta chain) was obtained from a study of response to subunit inactivated influenza vaccine. Findings and caveats of the study: It was suggested by the authors that few new T cells are recruited by each seasonal influenza vaccination.

There are 16 residues in the CDR3. The V end lost 4 bases, the J end lost 1 base, and 16 bases lay between the germline ends. CDR1 is SGHRS and CDR2 is YFSETQ in the germline V gene. This clonotype was seen only a few times. Its antigen is not identified. TCRdb re-called the RT-PCR reads with MiXCR, one entry per CDR3 protein. Here the sample spans 710,000 or so distinct CDR3 sequences, 15% to 18% being singletons. The starting material was PBMCs from blood, obtained approximately 13 days after vaccination. The sequence came from a man aged 50-59 years who received an inactivated influenza vaccine. The chain combines TRBV5-1 with TRBJ2-3; D is unresolved. CDR3 residues: CASSLSQNTRTDTQYF. CDR3 in DNA: TGCGCCAGCAGCCTCTCACAGAACACCCGCACAGATACGCAGTATTTT.